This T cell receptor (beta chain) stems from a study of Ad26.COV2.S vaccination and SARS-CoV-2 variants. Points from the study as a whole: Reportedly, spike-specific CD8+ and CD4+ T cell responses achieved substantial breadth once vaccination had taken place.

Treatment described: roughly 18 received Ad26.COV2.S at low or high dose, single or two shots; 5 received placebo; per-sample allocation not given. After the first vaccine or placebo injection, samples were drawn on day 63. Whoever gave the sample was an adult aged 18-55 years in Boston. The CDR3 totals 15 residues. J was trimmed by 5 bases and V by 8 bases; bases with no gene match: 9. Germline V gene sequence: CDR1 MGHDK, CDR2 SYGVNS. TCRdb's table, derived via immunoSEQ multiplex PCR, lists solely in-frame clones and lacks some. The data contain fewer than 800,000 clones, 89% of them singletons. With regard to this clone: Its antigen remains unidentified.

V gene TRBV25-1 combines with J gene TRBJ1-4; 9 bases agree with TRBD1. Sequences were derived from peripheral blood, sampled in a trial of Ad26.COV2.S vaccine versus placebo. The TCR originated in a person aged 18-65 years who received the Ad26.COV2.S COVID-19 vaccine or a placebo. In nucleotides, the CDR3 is TGTGCCAGCGGAGGACAGGGGCCCAAAAATGAAAAACTGTTTTTT. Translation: CASGGQGPKNEKLFF.